The T cell receptor beta chain described here comes from a study of human T cells and chemical hapten exposure. Across the whole study: Yields of TCR per sample differed, chiefly owing to small differences in pooled library volume.

This clonotype was found many times. Sample time point: patch test 1, 2 weeks after DPC sensitization. Treatment here: therapeutic diphenylcyclopropenone sensitization with weekly scalp DPC. The study extracted total RNA from unfractionated whole blood. Alopecia patients, 18 to 70 years old and DPC-suitable, served as donors. After removal of 7 bases from V and 7 bases from J, the junction contained 10 bases not matched to a gene. Germline V gene lookup returns CDR1 MNHEY and CDR2 SVGAGI. This CDR3 has 13 residues. TCRdb reprocessed the RACE reads via MiXCR and lists one record per CDR3 protein. The sample carries 39,000 or so distinct CDR3 sequences, about 4.2% recorded once.

The input for sequencing was whole blood, taken in connection with sensitization to the hapten diphenylcyclopropenone (DPC). The sequence derives from a man aged 50-60 years with alopecia areata. Some clones in this sample may be carry-over from other donors' samples. The rearrangement uses TRBV6-5 and TRBJ2-7; TRBD1 agrees at 7 bases. As DNA, the CDR3 is TGTGCCAGCACCCGACCAGGGACAGTTGAGCAGTACTTC. It specifies CASTRPGTVEQYF.